The clone carrying this T cell receptor beta chain was counted a few times. The antigen remains unidentified. These data come from a study of T-cell reconstitution after alpha-beta-depleted transplantation in children. Unique molecular identifiers featured in how the TCRbeta library was prepared. TCRdb called the PCR reads again in MiXCR, with one record for every CDR3 protein. The top ten clones hold about 28% of a sample with about 980,000 distinct CDR3 sequences, about 30% of them seen once. The CDR3 loop spans 17 amino acids. J gave up 0 bases and V 6 bases, and 10 bases lay outside the gene matches. Overall study results and limits: Some patients' high day-60 TCRbeta diversity was attributed to recipient cells surviving conditioning.

This sequence originates from a boy under two years old who had a stem cell transplant for SCID, so the T cells may come from the graft donor. The sample in question was PBMCs, mostly from graft donor cells, obtained 360 days after TCRalphabeta/CD19-depleted stem cell transplant. The chain carries TRBV12-3 or TRBV12-4 and TRBJ2-3, with TRBD2 identical over 9 bases. DNA of the CDR3: TGTGCCAGCAGGGAAGGGACTAGCCCAACTAGCACAGATACGCAGTATTTT. It encodes CASREGTSPTSTDTQYF.